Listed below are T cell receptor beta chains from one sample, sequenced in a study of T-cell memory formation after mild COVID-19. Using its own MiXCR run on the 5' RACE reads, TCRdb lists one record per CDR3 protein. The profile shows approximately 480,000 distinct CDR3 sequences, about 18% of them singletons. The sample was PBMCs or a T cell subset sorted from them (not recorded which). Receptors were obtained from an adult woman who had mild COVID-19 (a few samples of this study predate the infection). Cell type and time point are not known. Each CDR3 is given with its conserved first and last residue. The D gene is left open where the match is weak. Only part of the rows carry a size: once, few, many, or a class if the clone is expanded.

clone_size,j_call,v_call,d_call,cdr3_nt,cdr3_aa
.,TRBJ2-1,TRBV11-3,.,TGTGCCAGCAGCTTAGATGGCGGGCGCTCCTACAATGAGCAGTTCTTC,CASSLDGGRSYNEQFF
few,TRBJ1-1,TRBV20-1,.,TGCAGTGCGACCGGGACGGATCTCGTGGGGGCTTTCTTT,CSATGTDLVGAFF
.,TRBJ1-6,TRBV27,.,TGTGCCAGCAGCCGCCAGGGGCTTAATAATTCACCCCTCCACTTT,CASSRQGLNNSPLHF
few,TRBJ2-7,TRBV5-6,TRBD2,TGTGCCAGCAGCTACGGGACTAGCGGGGTTTACGAGCAGTACTTC,CASSYGTSGVYEQYF
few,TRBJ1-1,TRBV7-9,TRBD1,TGTGCCAGCAGCTCAGGACAGGGGTCGAACACTGAAGCTTTCTTT,CASSSGQGSNTEAFF
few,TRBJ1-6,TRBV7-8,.,TGTGCCAGCAGCCGCAGCAACAGGAATTCACCCCTCCACTTT,CASSRSNRNSPLHF
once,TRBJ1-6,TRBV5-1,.,TGCGCCAGCAGCTTGGATGCTTCGGGACTAGGGAGTTCACCCCTCCACTTT,CASSLDASGLGSSPLHF
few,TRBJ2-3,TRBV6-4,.,TGTGCCACTTCAGCGGCTAGCACAGATACGCAGTATTTT,CATSAASTDTQYF
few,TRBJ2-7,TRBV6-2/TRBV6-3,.,TGTGCCAGCAGCCAACAGTACGAGCAGTACTTC,CASSQQYEQYF
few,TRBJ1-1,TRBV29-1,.,TGCAGCGTTGAAGGTCAGACCCGGAGCACTGAAGCTTTCTTT,CSVEGQTRSTEAFF
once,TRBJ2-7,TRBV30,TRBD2,TGTGCCTGGAGTTGGGGGGGTTACGAGCAGTACTTC,CAWSWGGYEQYF
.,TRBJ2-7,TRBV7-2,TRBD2,TGTGCCAGCAGTCCATCGACTAGCGTGTACGAGCAGTACTTC,CASSPSTSVYEQYF
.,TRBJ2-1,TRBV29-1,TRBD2,TGCAGCGCTAGGACTAGCGGTAATGAGCAGTTCTTC,CSARTSGNEQFF
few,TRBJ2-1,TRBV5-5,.,TGTGCCAGCAGCTTGGTAGCAGACAATGAGCAGTTCTTC,CASSLVADNEQFF
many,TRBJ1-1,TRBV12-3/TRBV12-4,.,TGTGCCAGCAGTTTGGGGCAAGGGGCTGAAGCTTTCTTT,CASSLGQGAEAFF
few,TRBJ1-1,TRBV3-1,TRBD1,TGTGCCAGCAGCCCCACGGGACAGGGAGGTGCGTCTGCTGAAGCTTTCTTT,CASSPTGQGGASAEAFF
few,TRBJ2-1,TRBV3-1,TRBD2,TGTGCCAGCAGCCAAGACGGGGGGGGGCCCCCCTACAATGAGCAGTTCTTC,CASSQDGGGPPYNEQFF
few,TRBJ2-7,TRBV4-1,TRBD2,TGCGCCAGCAGCCAAGATACGGCGGGGGGGCGGTACGAGCAGTACTTC,CASSQDTAGGRYEQYF
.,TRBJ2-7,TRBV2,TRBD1,TGTGCCAGCAGTGAAGGACAGGGATATTACGAGCAGTACTTC,CASSEGQGYYEQYF
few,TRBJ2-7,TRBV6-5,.,TGTGCCAGCAGTTACTCGGGCGGGGCTACTACCTACGAGCAGTACTTC,CASSYSGGATTYEQYF
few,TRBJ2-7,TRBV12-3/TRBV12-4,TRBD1,TGTGCCAGCACCCAGGGACAGGGCTACGAGCAGTACTTC,CASTQGQGYEQYF
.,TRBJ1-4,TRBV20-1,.,TGCAGTGCTAGATGGGTCGCGGAAGAAAAACTGTTTTTT,CSARWVAEEKLFF
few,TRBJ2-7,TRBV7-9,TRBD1,TGTGCCAGCAGCCTTGACAGGGCCCACTCCTACGAGCAGTACTTC,CASSLDRAHSYEQYF
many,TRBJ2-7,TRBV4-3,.,TGCGCCAGCAGCCAAGATGGGTGGGACTACGAGCAGTACTTC,CASSQDGWDYEQYF
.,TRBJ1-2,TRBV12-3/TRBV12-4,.,TGTGCCAGCAGTTTAGATCCAGGGGCGGCGGGAGGCTACACCTTC,CASSLDPGAAGGYTF
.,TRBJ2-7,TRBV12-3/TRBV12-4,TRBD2,TGTGCCAGCAGTTTCGTCGTGGCGGGAGGGTCCTACGAGCAGTACTTC,CASSFVVAGGSYEQYF
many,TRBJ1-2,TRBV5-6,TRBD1,TGTGCCAGCACCAGACAGGGGGCCTTCTATGGCTACACCTTC,CASTRQGAFYGYTF
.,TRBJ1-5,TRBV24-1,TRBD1,TGTGCCACCAGTGGCTATACTCCGGGACAGGGGTATAGCAATCAGCCCCAGCATTTT,CATSGYTPGQGYSNQPQHF
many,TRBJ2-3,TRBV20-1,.,TGCAGTGTCAAGATTGGAGATACGCAGTATTTT,CSVKIGDTQYF
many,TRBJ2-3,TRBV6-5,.,TGTGCCAGCAGTTACTCAGGGAGACTTAGCACAGATACGCAGTATTTT,CASSYSGRLSTDTQYF
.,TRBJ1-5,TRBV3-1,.,TGTGCCAGCAGCCAAGAGGGAGGCAATCAGCCCCAGCATTTT,CASSQEGGNQPQHF
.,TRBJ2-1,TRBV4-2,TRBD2,TGTGCCAGCAGCCATCCGTTGGGACTAGACTCCTACAATGAGCAGTTCTTC,CASSHPLGLDSYNEQFF
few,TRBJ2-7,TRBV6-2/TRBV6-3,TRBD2,TGTGCCAGCAGTCGACTAGCGGGAGCTCCTAGGGGCTACGAGCAGTACTTC,CASSRLAGAPRGYEQYF
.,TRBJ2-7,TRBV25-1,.,TGTGCCAGCAGTGAGGACACCTACGAGCAGTACTTC,CASSEDTYEQYF
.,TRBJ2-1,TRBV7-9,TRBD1,TGTGCCAGCACCATGGGACAGGGATACAATGAGCAGTTCTTC,CASTMGQGYNEQFF
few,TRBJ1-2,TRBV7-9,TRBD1,TGTGCCAGCAGCTCCCTGAATGGCAGGGGGGATCATGGCTACACCTTC,CASSSLNGRGDHGYTF
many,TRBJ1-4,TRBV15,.,TGTGCCACCAGCAGAGAACCGGCAACTAATGAAAAACTGTTTTTT,CATSREPATNEKLFF
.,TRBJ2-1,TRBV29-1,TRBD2,TGCAGCGTCTCGTTAGCGGGAGAGGTGAATGAGCAGTTCTTC,CSVSLAGEVNEQFF
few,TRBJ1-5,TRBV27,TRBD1,TGTGCCAGTCTGTCGACTTGGACAGGGGGAAGCAATCAGCCCCAGCATTTT,CASLSTWTGGSNQPQHF
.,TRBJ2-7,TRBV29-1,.,TGCAGCGTTGCCCAAAACAGCGCCTACGAGCAGTACTTC,CSVAQNSAYEQYF
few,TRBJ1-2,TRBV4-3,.,TGCGCCAGCAGCCAAGATCGGGGCAGTTATGGCTACACCTTC,CASSQDRGSYGYTF
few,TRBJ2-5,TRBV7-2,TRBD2,TGTGCCAGCAGCCCATCGGTTGGCGGGGGTGGAGAGACCCAGTACTTC,CASSPSVGGGGETQYF
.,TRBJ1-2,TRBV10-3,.,TGTGCCATCAGGAGGTGGCAAGGAGGCTACACCTTC,CAIRRWQGGYTF
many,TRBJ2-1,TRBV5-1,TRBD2,TGCGCCAGCAGCTTGGCCCTGACCGGGACTAGTTTCAATGAGCAGTTCTTC,CASSLALTGTSFNEQFF
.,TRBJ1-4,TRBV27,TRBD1,TGTGCCAGCAGTACCCCCGGGGGACAGCTTCTAAATGAAAAACTGTTTTTT,CASSTPGGQLLNEKLFF
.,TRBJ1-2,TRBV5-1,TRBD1,TGCGCCAGCAGCTTAAGCTACGGGACAGGGCCTAACTATGGCTACACCTTC,CASSLSYGTGPNYGYTF
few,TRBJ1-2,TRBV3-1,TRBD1,TGTGCCAGCAGCCAATCCGGGACAGGGCATGGCTACACCTTC,CASSQSGTGHGYTF
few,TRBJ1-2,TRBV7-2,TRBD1,TGTGCCAGCAGCTTAAAGGGGGGACAGGGCCTTGGCTACACCTTC,CASSLKGGQGLGYTF
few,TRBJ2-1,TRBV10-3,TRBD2,TGTGCCATCAGTGAGCGTGGACTAGCGGGAGACAATGAGCAGTTCTTC,CAISERGLAGDNEQFF